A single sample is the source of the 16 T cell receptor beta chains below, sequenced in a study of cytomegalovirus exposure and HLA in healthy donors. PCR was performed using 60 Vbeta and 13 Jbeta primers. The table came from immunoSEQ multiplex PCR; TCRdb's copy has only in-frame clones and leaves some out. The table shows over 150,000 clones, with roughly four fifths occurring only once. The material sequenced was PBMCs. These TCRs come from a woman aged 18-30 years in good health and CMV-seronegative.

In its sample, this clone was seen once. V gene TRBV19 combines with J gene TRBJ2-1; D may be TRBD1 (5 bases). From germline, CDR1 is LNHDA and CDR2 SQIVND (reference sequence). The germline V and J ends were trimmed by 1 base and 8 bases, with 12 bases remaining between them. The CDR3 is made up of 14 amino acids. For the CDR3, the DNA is TGTGCCAGTAGTATAGCGCATGGGGCGGATGAGCAGTTCTTC. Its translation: CASSIAHGADEQFF.

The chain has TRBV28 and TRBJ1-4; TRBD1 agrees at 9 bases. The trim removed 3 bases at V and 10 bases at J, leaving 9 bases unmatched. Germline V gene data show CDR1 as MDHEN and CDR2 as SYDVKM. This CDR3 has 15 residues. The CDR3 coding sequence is TGTGCCAGCAGTTTGCCCGGGACAGGGCGAATAAAACTGTTTTTT. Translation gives CASSLPGTGRIKLFF.

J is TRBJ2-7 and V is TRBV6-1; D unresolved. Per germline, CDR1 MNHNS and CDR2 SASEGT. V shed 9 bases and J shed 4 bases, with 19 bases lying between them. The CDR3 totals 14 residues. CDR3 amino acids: CASARASQNYEQYF. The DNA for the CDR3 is TGTGCCAGTGCAAGAGCGTCCCAGAATTACGAGCAGTACTTC.

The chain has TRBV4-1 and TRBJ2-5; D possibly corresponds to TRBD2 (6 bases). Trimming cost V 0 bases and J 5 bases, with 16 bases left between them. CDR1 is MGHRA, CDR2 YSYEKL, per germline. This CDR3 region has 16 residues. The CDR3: CASSQDPLARVETQYF. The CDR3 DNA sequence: TGCGCCAGCAGCCAAGATCCCCTAGCGAGAGTGGAGACCCAGTACTTC.

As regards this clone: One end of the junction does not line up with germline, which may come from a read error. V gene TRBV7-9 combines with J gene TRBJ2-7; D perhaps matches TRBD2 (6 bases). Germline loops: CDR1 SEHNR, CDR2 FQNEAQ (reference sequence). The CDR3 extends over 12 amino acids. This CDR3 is CSSSSSGREQYF. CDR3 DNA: TGTTCCAGCAGCTCGAGCGGGCGGGAGCAGTACTTC.

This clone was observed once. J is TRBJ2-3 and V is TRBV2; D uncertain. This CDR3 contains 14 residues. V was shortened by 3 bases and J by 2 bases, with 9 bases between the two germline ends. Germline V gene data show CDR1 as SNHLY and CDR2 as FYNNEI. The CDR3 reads CASSEVLSTDTQYF. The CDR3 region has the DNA TGTGCCAGCAGTGAGGTCCTATCCACAGATACGCAGTATTTT. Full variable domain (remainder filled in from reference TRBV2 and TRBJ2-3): EPEVTQTPSHQVTQMGQEVILRCVPISNHLYFYWYRQILGQKVEFLVSFYNNEISEKSEIFDDQFSVERPDGSNFTLKIRSTKLEDSAMYFCASSEVLSTDTQYFGPGTRLTVL.

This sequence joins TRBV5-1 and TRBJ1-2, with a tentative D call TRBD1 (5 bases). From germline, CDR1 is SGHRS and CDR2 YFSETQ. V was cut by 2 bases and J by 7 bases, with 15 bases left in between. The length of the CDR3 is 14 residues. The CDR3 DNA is TGCGCCAGCAGCTTCCCGAGGCAGGGAGGTGGCTACACCTTC. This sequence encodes CASSFPRQGGGYTF.

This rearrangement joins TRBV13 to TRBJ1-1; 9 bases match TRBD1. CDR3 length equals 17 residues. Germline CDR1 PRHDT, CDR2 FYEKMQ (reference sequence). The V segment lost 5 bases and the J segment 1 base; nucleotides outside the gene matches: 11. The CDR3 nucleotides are TGTGCCAGCAGCCTGGACAGGGGAGGGGACCCGAACACTGAAGCTTTCTTT. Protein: CASSLDRGGDPNTEAFF.

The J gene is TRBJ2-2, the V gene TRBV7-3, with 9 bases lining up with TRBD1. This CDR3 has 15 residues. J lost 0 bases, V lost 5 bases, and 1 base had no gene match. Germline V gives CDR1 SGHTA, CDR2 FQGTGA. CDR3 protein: CASSRDRANTGELFF. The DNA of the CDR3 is TGTGCCAGCAGCCGGGACAGGGCGAACACCGGGGAGCTGTTTTTT.

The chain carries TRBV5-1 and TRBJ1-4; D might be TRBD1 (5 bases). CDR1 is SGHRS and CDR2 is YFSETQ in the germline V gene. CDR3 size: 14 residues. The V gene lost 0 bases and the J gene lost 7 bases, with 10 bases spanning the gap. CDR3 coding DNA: TGCGCCAGCAGCTTGGGGCAGGGTCGTGAAAAACTGTTTTTT. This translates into CASSLGQGREKLFF.

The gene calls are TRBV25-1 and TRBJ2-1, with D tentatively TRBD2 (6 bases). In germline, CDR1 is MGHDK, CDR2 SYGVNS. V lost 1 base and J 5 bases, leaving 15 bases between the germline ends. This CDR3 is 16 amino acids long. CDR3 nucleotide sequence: TGTGCCAGCAGTGAATTGACGGGGGTGACCGACAATGAGCAGTTCTTC. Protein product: CASSELTGVTDNEQFF.

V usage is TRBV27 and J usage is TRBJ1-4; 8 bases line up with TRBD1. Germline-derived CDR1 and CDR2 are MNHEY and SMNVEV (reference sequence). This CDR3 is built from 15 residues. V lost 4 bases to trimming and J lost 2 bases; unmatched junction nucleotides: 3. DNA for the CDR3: TGTGCCAGCAGTTCGAACAGGGGGACTAATGAAAAACTGTTTTTT. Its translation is CASSSNRGTNEKLFF.

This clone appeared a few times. DNA for the CDR3: TGTGCCAGCAGCTTAGAGCGGGAGGGCCGAAATGAGCAGTTCTTC. Amino acids: CASSLEREGRNEQFF. The rearrangement joins TRBV7-9 to TRBJ2-1; the match to TRBD2 covers 10 bases. Germline loops: CDR1 SEHNR, CDR2 FQNEAQ (reference sequence). This CDR3 contains 15 residues. With V trimmed by 1 base and J by 7 bases, 4 bases remained unmatched.

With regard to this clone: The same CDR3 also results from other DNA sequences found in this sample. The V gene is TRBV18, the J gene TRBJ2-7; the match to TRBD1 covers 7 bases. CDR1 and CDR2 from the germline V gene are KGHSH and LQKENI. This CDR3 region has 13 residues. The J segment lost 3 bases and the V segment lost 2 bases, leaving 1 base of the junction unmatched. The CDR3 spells CASSPNRGYEQYF. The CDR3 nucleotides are TGTGCCAGCTCACCAAACAGGGGCTACGAGCAGTACTTC.

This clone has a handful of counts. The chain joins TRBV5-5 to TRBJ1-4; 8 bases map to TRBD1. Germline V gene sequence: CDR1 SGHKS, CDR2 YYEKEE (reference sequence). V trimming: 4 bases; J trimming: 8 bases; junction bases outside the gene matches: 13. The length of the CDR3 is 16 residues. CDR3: CASSPTDRGGNEKLFF. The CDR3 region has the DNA TGTGCCAGCAGCCCAACCGACAGGGGAGGGAACGAAAAACTGTTTTTT. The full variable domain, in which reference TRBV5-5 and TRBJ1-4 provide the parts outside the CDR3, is DAGVTQSPTHLIKTRGQQVTLRCSPISGHKSVSWYQQVLGQGPQFIFQYYEKEERGRGNFPDRFSARQFPNYSSELNVNALLLGDSALYLCASSPTDRGGNEKLFFGSGTQLSVL.

The CDR3 protein is CASSSGQINTEAFF. The CDR3, as DNA: TGTGCCAGCTCATCGGGACAGATAAACACTGAAGCTTTCTTT. This chain connects TRBV18 to TRBJ1-1, with 7 nucleotides matching TRBD1. Per germline, CDR1 KGHSH and CDR2 LQKENI. V was pared by 5 bases and J by 2 bases, with 5 bases of the junction left unmatched. This CDR3 contains 14 residues.